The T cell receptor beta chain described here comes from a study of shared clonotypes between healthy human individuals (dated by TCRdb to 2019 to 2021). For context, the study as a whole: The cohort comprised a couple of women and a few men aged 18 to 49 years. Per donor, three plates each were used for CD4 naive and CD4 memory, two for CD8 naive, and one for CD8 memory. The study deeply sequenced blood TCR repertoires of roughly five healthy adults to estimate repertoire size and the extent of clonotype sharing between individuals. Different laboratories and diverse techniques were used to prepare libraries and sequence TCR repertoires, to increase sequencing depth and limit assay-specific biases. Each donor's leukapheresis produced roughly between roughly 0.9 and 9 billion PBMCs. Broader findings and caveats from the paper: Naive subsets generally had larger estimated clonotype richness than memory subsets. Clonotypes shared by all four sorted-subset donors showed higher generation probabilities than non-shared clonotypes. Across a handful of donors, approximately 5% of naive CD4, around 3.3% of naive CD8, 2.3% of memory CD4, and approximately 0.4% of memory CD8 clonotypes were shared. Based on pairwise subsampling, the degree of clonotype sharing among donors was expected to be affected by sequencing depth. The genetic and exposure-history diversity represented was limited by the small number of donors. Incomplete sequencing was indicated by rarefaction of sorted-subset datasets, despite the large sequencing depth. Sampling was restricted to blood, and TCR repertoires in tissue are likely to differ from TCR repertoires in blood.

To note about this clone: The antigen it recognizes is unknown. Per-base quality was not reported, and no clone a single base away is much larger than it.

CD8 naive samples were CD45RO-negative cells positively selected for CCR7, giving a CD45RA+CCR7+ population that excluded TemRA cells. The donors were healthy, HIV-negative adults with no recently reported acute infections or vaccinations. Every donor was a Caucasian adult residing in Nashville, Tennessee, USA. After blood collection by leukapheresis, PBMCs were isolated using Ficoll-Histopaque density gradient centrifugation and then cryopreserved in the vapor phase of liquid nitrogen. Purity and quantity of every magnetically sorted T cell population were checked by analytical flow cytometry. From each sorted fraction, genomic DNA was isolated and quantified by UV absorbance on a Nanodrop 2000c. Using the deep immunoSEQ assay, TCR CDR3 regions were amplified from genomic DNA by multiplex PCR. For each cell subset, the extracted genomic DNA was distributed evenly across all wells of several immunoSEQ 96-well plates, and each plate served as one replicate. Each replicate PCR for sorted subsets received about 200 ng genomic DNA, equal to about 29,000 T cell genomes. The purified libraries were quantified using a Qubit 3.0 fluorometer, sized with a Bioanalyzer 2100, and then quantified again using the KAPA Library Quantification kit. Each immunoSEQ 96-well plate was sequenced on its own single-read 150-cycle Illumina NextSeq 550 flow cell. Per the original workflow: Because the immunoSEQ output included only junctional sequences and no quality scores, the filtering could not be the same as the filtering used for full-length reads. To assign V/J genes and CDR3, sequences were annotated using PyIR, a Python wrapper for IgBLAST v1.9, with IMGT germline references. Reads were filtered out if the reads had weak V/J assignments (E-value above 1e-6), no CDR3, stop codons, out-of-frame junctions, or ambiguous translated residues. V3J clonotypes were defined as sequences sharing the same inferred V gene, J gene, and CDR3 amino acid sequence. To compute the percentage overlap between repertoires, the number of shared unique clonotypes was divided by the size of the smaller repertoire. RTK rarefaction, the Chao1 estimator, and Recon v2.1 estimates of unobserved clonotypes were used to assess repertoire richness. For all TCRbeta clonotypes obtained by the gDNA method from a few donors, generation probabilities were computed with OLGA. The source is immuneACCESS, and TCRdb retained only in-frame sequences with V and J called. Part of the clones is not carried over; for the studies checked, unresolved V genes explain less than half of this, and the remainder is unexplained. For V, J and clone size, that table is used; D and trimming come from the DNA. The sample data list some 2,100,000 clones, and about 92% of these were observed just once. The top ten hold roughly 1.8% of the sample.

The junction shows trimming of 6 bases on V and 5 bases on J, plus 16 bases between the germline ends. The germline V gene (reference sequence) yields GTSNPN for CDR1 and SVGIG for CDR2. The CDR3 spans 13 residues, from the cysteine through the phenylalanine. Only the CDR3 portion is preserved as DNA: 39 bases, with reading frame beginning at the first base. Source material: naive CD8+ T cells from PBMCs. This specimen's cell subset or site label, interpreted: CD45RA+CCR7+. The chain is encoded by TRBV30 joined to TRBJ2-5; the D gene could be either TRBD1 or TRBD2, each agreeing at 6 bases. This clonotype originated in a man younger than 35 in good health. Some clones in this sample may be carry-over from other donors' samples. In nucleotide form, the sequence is TGTGCCTGCAACACAGGGACTTGGGAGACCCAGTACTTC. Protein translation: CACNTGTWETQYF. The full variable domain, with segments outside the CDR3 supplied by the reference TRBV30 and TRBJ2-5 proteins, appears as SQTIHQWPATLVQPVGSPLSLECTVEGTSNPNLYWYRQAAGRGLQLLFYSVGIGQISSEVPQNLSASRPQDRQFILSSKKLLLSDSGFYLCACNTGTWETQYFGPGTRLLVL.